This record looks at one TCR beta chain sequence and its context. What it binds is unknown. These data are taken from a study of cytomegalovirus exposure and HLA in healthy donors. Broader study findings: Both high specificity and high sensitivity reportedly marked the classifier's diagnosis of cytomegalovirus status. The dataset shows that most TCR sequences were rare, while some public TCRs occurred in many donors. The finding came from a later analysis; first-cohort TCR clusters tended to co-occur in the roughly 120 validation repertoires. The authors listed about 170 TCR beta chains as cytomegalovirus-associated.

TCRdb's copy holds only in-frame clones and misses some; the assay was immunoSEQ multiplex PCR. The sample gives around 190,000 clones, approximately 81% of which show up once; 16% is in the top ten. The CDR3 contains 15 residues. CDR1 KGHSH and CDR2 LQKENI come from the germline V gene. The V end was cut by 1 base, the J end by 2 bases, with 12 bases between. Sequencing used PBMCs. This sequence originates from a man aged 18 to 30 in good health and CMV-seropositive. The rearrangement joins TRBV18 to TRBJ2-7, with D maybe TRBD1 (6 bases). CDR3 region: CASSPRQGRAYEQYF. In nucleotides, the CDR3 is TGTGCCAGCTCACCACGTCAGGGGCGAGCCTACGAGCAGTACTTC. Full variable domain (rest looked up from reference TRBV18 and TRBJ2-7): NAGVMQNPRHLVRRRGQEARLRCSPMKGHSHVYWYRQLPEEGLKFMVYLQKENIIDESGMPKERFSAEFPKEGPSILRIQQVVRGDSAAYFCASSPRQGRAYEQYFGPGTRLTVT.